This is a list of T cell receptor beta chains from one sample in a study of graft-versus-host responses after intestinal transplantation. This table comes from immunoSEQ multiplex PCR, and its TCRdb copy is limited to in-frame clones, with some not included. The table includes some 110,000 clones, about 92% detected once. Their antigens are not known. This specimen was unstimulated CD4+ T cells sorted from spleen or lymph node cells, taken before transplant. The receptors were gathered from a human donor who was the organ donor for an intestinal transplant. The CDR3 runs from the conserved cysteine through the conserved F or W. A D gene is named only where the DNA matches it firmly.

NA	TRBJ2-7	TRBV6-6	11	CASGTLYEQYF
NA	TRBJ2-1	TRBV5-1	15	CASSLEDYSYNEQFF
NA	TRBJ2-4	TRBV29-1	13	CSVEESGADIQYF
TRBD2	TRBJ2-5	TRBV5-4	19	CASSLGSRASGSEGETQYF
TRBD2	TRBJ2-5	TRBV9	15	CASSVVLADQETQYF
TRBD2	TRBJ2-2	TRBV25-1	17	CASNGLAGVFNTGELFF
NA	TRBJ1-5	TRBV5-4	13	CASSRGPNQPQHF
TRBD1	TRBJ2-1	TRBV5-4	15	CASSPTGGGYNEQFF
TRBD2	TRBJ2-6	TRBV6-1	14	CASRGGSGANVLTF
NA	TRBJ1-2	TRBV5-1	14	CASSLEPEYYGYTF
NA	TRBJ1-1	TRBV27	16	CASSSPSQGGLTEAFF
NA	TRBJ1-3	TRBV18	15	CASSRSTVGGNTIYF
TRBD1	TRBJ2-1	TRBV5-1	14	CASSWPGQGSEQFF
NA	TRBJ1-2	TRBV30	13	CAWSLGGSSHYTF
TRBD2	TRBJ2-1	TRBV2	15	CASRSTSGGNNEQFF
NA	TRBJ1-6	TRBV28	13	CASSFFQGSPLHF
NA	TRBJ2-1	TRBV7-6	12	CASSLASSEQFF
NA	TRBJ1-1	TRBV6-6	14	CASSSRTGTPGAFF
TRBD1	TRBJ2-3	TRBV29-1	12	CSAGQSTDTQYF
NA	TRBJ1-2	TRBV5-4	13	CASSLAGNYGYTF
NA	TRBJ1-2	TRBV30	12	CAWSVSRQGTTF
NA	TRBJ2-7	TRBV27	14	CASSTSPQLPAQYF
TRBD2	TRBJ2-3	TRBV11-2	15	CASSFGGGLGDTQYF
NA	TRBJ1-2	TRBV4-1	10	CASSRHGYTF
NA	TRBJ1-2	TRBV9	13	CASSGAYNYGYTF
TRBD2	TRBJ2-2	TRBV6-1	17	CASSEWGASGRGGELFF
TRBD2	TRBJ2-6	TRBV14	18	CASSHWTSGFSGANVLTF